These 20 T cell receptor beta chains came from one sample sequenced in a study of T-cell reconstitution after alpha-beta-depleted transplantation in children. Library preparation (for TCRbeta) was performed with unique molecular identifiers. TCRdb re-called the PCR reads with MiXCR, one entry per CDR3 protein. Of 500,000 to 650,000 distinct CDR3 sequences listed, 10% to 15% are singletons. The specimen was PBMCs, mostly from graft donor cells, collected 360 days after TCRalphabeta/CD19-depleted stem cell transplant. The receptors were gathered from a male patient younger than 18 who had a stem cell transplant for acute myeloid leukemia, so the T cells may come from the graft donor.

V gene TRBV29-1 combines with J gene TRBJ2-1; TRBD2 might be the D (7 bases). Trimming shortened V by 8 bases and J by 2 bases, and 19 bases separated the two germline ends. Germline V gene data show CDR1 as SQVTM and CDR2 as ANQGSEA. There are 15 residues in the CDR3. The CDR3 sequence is CSPPLGGDTYNEQFF. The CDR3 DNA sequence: TGCAGCCCCCCCCTTGGGGGGGACACCTACAATGAGCAGTTCTTC.

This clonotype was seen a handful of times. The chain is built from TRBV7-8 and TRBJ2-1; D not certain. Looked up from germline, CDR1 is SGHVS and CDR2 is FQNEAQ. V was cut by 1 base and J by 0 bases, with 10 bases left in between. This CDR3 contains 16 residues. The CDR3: CASSLGSVSSYNEQFF. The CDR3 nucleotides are TGTGCCAGCAGCTTAGGGAGCGTGAGCTCCTACAATGAGCAGTTCTTC.

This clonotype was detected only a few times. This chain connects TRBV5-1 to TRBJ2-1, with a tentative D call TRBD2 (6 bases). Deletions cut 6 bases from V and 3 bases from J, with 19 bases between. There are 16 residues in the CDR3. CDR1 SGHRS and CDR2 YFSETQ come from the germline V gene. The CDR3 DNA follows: TGCGCCAGCACCCGGACCCCCGCGGGACTCTACAATGAGCAGTTCTTC. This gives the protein CASTRTPAGLYNEQFF.

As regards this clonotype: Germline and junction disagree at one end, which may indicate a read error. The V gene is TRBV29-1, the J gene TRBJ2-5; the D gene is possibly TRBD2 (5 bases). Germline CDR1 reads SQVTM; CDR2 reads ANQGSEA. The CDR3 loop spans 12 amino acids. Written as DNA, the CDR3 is TGCAGCGCAGGACTCCTCCAAGAGACCCAGTGCTTC. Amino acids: CSAGLLQETQCF.

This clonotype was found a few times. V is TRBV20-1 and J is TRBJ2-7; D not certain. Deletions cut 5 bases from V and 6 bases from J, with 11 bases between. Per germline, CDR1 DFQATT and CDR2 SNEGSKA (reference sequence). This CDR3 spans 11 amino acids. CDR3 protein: CSAPSPSEQYF. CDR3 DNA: TGCAGTGCTCCCTCCCCCTCCGAGCAGTACTTC.

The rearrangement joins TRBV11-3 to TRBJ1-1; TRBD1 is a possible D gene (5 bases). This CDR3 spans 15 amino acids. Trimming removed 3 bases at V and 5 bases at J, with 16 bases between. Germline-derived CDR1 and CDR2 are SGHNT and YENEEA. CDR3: CASSFDFSGRTEAFF. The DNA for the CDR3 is TGTGCCAGCAGCTTTGACTTCTCAGGGAGGACTGAAGCTTTCTTT.

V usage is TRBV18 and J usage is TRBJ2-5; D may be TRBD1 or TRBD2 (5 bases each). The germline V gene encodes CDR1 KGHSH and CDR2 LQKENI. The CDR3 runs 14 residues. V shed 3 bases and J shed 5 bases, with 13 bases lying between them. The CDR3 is CASSPGARMETQYF. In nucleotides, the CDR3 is TGTGCCAGCTCACCCGGGGCTAGAATGGAGACCCAGTACTTC.

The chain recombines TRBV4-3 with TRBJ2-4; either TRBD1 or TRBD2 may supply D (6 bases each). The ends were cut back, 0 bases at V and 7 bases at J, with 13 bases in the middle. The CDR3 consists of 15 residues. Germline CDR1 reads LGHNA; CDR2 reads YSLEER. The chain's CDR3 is CASSQDEGGWNIQYF. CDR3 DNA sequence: TGCGCCAGCAGCCAAGACGAGGGGGGTTGGAACATTCAGTACTTC.

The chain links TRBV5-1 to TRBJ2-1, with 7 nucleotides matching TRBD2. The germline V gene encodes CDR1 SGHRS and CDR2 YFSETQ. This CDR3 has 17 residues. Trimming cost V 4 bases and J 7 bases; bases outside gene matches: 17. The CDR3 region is CASSIAGKRGPGNEQFF. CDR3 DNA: TGCGCCAGCAGCATTGCGGGAAAGCGGGGTCCTGGGAATGAGCAGTTCTTC.

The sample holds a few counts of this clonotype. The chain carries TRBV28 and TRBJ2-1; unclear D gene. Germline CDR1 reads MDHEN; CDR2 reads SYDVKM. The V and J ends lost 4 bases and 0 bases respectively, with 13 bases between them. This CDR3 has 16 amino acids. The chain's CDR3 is CASSSKAENSYNEQFF. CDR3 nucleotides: TGTGCCAGCAGTTCCAAAGCAGAAAACTCCTACAATGAGCAGTTCTTC.

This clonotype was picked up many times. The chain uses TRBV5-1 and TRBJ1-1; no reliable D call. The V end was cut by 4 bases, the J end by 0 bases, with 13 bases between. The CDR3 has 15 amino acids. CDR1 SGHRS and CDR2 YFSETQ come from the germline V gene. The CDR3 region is CASSLNTAMNTEAFF. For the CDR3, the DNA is TGCGCCAGCAGCCTTAACACAGCTATGAACACTGAAGCTTTCTTT.

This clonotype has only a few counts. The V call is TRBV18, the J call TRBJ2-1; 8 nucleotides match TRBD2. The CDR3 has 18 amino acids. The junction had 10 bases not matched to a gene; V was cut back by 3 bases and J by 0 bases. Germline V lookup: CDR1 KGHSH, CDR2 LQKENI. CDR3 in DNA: TGTGCCAGCTCACCTCAACGGGGTAGCGGGGACTCCTACAATGAGCAGTTCTTC. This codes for CASSPQRGSGDSYNEQFF.

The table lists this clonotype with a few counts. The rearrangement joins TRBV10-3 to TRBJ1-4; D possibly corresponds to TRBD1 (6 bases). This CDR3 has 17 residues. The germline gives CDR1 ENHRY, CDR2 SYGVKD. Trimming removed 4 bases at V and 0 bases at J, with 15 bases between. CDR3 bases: TGTGCCATCAGTGCGGGGGCGTCCGGCTCAACTAATGAAAAACTGTTTTTT. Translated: CAISAGASGSTNEKLFF.

The CDR3 region has the DNA TGCAGTGCTAGAGATATAAAGGACTCCTACGAGCAGTACTTC. It encodes CSARDIKDSYEQYF. The V and J genes are TRBV20-1 and TRBJ2-7; D is unresolved. Germline CDR1 reads DFQATT; CDR2 reads SNEGSKA (reference sequence). V was pared by 0 bases and J by 0 bases, with 9 bases between. CDR3 length equals 14 residues.

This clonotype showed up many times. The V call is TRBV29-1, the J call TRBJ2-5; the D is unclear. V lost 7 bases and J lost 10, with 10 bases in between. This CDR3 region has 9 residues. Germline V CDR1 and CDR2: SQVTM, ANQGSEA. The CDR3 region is CSAAPGQYF. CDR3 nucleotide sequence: TGCAGCGCCGCTCCGGGCCAGTACTTC.

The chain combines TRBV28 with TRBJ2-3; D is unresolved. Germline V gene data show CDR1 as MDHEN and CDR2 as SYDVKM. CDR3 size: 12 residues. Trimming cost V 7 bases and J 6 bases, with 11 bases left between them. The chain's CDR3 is CASNSVRDTQYF. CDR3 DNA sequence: TGTGCCAGCAATTCCGTGAGGGATACGCAGTATTTT. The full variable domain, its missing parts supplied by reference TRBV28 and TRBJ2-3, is DVKVTQSSRYLVKRTGEKVFLECVQDMDHENMFWYRQDPGLGLRLIYFSYDVKMKEKGDIPEGYSVSREKKERFSLILESASTNQTSMYLCASNSVRDTQYFGPGTRLTVL.

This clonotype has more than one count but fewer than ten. For the CDR3, the DNA is TGCAGCGATAGATTGACAGGACTTGAGCAGTACTTC. Translation gives CSDRLTGLEQYF. V usage is TRBV29-1 and J usage is TRBJ2-7; possibly TRBD1 for D (6 bases). V shed 7 bases and J shed 7 bases, with 17 bases lying between them. Germline CDR1 reads SQVTM; CDR2 reads ANQGSEA. The CDR3 runs 12 residues.

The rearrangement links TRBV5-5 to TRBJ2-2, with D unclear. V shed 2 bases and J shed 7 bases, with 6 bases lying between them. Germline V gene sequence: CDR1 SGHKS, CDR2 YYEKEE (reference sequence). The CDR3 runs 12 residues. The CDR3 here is CASSFWDGELFF. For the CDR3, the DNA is TGTGCCAGCAGCTTCTGGGACGGGGAGCTGTTTTTT.

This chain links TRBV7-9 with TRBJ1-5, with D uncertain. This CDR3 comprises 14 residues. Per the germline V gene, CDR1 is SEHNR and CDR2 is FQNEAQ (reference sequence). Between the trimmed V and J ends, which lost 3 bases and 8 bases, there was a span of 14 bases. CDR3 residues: CASSFEGYLEPQHF. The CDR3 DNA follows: TGTGCCAGCAGCTTTGAGGGATATCTAGAGCCCCAGCATTTT.

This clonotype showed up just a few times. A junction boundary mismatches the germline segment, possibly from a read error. The CDR3 sequence: CASRAASGRAIF. CDR3 DNA sequence: TGTGCCAGCAGGGCGGCTAGCGGGAGAGCGATCTTC. The chain recombines TRBV7-6 with TRBJ2-1; TRBD2 agrees at 10 bases. Germline lookup yields CDR1 SGHVS and CDR2 FNYEAQ. CDR3 length equals 12 residues.